Listed below are T cell receptor beta chains from one sample, sequenced in a study of blood T cell repertoires in COVID-19. Generated by immunoSEQ multiplex PCR, the TCRdb table keeps only in-frame clones and is missing some. The sample yields about 380,000 clones, 70% to 85% seen once. Source material: peripheral blood. The receptors stem from a human donor with acute or convalescent COVID-19. The donor label of this sample is uncertain. Both conserved end residues are part of each CDR3. D genes are given only for firm matches. The size field is filled for only some rows; it gives once, few, many or a size class.

clone size: -
D gene: TRBD1
V gene: TRBV7-9
J gene: TRBJ1-3
CDR3 DNA: TGTGCCAGCAGCTTTACAGGGGCTGGAAACACCATATATTTT
CDR3 protein: CASSFTGAGNTIYF

clone size: -
D gene: -
V gene: TRBV30
J gene: TRBJ1-2
CDR3 DNA: TGTGCCTGGAGTGTAGGGGTGGGAGGCTACACCTTC
CDR3 protein: CAWSVGVGGYTF

clone size: -
D gene: -
V gene: TRBV6-5
J gene: TRBJ2-1
CDR3 DNA: TGTGCCAGCACGTTTAACAGGGTGAATGAGCAGTTCTTC
CDR3 protein: CASTFNRVNEQFF

clone size: -
D gene: -
V gene: TRBV23-1
J gene: TRBJ2-7
CDR3 DNA: TGCGCCAGCAGTCACCGTCGCGGGACCGAACAGTACTTC
CDR3 protein: CASSHRRGTEQYF

clone size: -
D gene: -
V gene: TRBV6-5
J gene: TRBJ2-7
CDR3 DNA: TGTGCCAGCAGTCACCGGACGGGAGTACCCTCCGAGCAGTACTTC
CDR3 protein: CASSHRTGVPSEQYF

clone size: -
D gene: -
V gene: TRBV4-1
J gene: TRBJ2-5
CDR3 DNA: TGCGCCAGCAGCCAAGGAACTAGATTGGAGACCCAGTACTTC
CDR3 protein: CASSQGTRLETQYF

clone size: -
D gene: -
V gene: TRBV6-6
J gene: TRBJ1-2
CDR3 DNA: TGTGCCAGCAGTTACTCGAGGGCAGGAACTAACTATGGCTACACCTTC
CDR3 protein: CASSYSRAGTNYGYTF

clone size: -
D gene: -
V gene: TRBV6-5
J gene: TRBJ2-7
CDR3 DNA: TGTGCCAGCAGAGCGGACGTCGGCTCCTACGAGCAGTACTTC
CDR3 protein: CASRADVGSYEQYF

clone size: -
D gene: -
V gene: TRBV7-8
J gene: TRBJ1-5
CDR3 DNA: TGTGCCAGCAGCTTATCGGGCGGGAATCAGCCCCAGCATTTT
CDR3 protein: CASSLSGGNQPQHF

clone size: -
D gene: TRBD2
V gene: TRBV5-1
J gene: TRBJ2-5
CDR3 DNA: TGCGCCAGCAGCGGCAGCGGGGGAACCCAAGAGACCCAGTACTTC
CDR3 protein: CASSGSGGTQETQYF

clone size: -
D gene: -
V gene: TRBV6-5
J gene: TRBJ1-1
CDR3 DNA: TGTGCCAGCAGAGGGGACAACTTGAACACTGAAGCTTTCTTT
CDR3 protein: CASRGDNLNTEAFF

clone size: -
D gene: -
V gene: TRBV19
J gene: TRBJ1-3
CDR3 DNA: TGTGCCAGTACAGGGTTTGGTGACACCATATATTTT
CDR3 protein: CASTGFGDTIYF

clone size: -
D gene: TRBD1
V gene: TRBV5-1
J gene: TRBJ1-1
CDR3 DNA: TGCGCCAGCAGCACTGGACAGGATTTCATCATGAACACTGAAGCTTTCTTT
CDR3 protein: CASSTGQDFIMNTEAFF

clone size: -
D gene: -
V gene: TRBV6-5
J gene: TRBJ1-2
CDR3 DNA: TGTGCCAGCAGCGCAGGGTACTATGGCTACACCTTC
CDR3 protein: CASSAGYYGYTF

clone size: -
D gene: TRBD1
V gene: TRBV28
J gene: TRBJ1-1
CDR3 DNA: TGTGCCAGCAAGGGGGCGCCTTACACTGAAGCTTTCTTT
CDR3 protein: CASKGAPYTEAFF

clone size: -
D gene: -
V gene: TRBV19
J gene: TRBJ1-2
CDR3 DNA: TGTGCCAGTAGCGTGGACACTGACTATGGCTACACCTTC
CDR3 protein: CASSVDTDYGYTF

clone size: once
D gene: TRBD1
V gene: TRBV5-4
J gene: TRBJ1-2
CDR3 DNA: TGTGCCAGCAGCTTGGGAGGGGGGACAGGACCTAACTATGGCTACACCTTC
CDR3 protein: CASSLGGGTGPNYGYTF

clone size: -
D gene: TRBD1
V gene: TRBV27
J gene: TRBJ1-5
CDR3 DNA: TGTGCCAGCAGCCCAGAGGGACAGGGGGCTTATCAGCCCCAGCATTTT
CDR3 protein: CASSPEGQGAYQPQHF

clone size: -
D gene: TRBD2
V gene: TRBV13
J gene: TRBJ2-3
CDR3 DNA: TGTGCCAGCAGCTTTGTACTTAGGCGGGGGAAATCAGATACGCAGTATTTT
CDR3 protein: CASSFVLRRGKSDTQYF

clone size: -
D gene: -
V gene: TRBV30
J gene: TRBJ2-1
CDR3 DNA: TGTGCCTGGAGTGGGGAGGGGGGACACCTCAGGGGCTCCTACAATGAGCAGTTCTTC
CDR3 protein: CAWSGEGGHLRGSYNEQFF

clone size: -
D gene: TRBD2
V gene: TRBV27
J gene: TRBJ2-3
CDR3 DNA: TGTGCCAGCACAGCCTGGGCTAGCGGGAGTATAGATACGCAGTATTTT
CDR3 protein: CASTAWASGSIDTQYF

clone size: -
D gene: -
V gene: TRBV30
J gene: TRBJ1-1
CDR3 DNA: TGTGCCTGGAGTGTAGGAGGCAGGAGGGGCACTGAAGCTTTCTTT
CDR3 protein: CAWSVGGRRGTEAFF

clone size: -
D gene: TRBD2
V gene: TRBV29-1
J gene: TRBJ2-3
CDR3 DNA: TGCAGCGTCGGCGGAACTAGCGGGAGGGCTGGGATGCCAGATACGCAGTATTTT
CDR3 protein: CSVGGTSGRAGMPDTQYF

clone size: -
D gene: TRBD1
V gene: TRBV27
J gene: TRBJ1-4
CDR3 DNA: TGTGCCAGCAGTCTAGGACAGGGCCGTGAAAAACTGTTTTTT
CDR3 protein: CASSLGQGREKLFF

clone size: -
D gene: -
V gene: TRBV29-1
J gene: TRBJ1-3
CDR3 DNA: TGCAGCGTTAGAGAATATGGAAACACCATATATTTT
CDR3 protein: CSVREYGNTIYF

clone size: once
D gene: TRBD1
V gene: TRBV27
J gene: TRBJ1-2
CDR3 DNA: TGTGCCAGCAGTTTATCGGAGACAGGGTATGGCTACACCTTC
CDR3 protein: CASSLSETGYGYTF

clone size: -
D gene: TRBD2
V gene: TRBV5-1
J gene: TRBJ2-1
CDR3 DNA: TGCGCCAGCGGGCGGGAGCCCTCCTACAATGAGCAGTTCTTC
CDR3 protein: CASGREPSYNEQFF

clone size: once
D gene: -
V gene: TRBV10-1
J gene: TRBJ1-3
CDR3 DNA: TGCGCCAGCAGCAGACAATCTGGAAACACCATATATTTT
CDR3 protein: CASSRQSGNTIYF

clone size: -
D gene: TRBD1
V gene: TRBV25-1
J gene: TRBJ2-7
CDR3 DNA: TGTGCCAGCAGTGAATTTGAGGGGGCCCCCTACGAGCAGTACTTC
CDR3 protein: CASSEFEGAPYEQYF

clone size: -
D gene: -
V gene: TRBV19
J gene: TRBJ2-7
CDR3 DNA: TGTGCCAGTAGTATGGCTCGCGGCTACGAGCAGTACTTC
CDR3 protein: CASSMARGYEQYF

clone size: once
D gene: -
V gene: TRBV6-2/TRBV6-3
J gene: TRBJ1-5
CDR3 DNA: TGTGCCAGCAGTTACTCAGGGGTACAGCCCCAGCATTTT
CDR3 protein: CASSYSGVQPQHF

clone size: -
D gene: -
V gene: TRBV28
J gene: TRBJ1-2
CDR3 DNA: TGTGCCAGCAGTATACAGGGCCCCTATGGCTACACCTTC
CDR3 protein: CASSIQGPYGYTF

clone size: -
D gene: -
V gene: TRBV5-1
J gene: TRBJ1-1
CDR3 DNA: TGCGCCAGCAGCTTGTATGGGGGGAATGAAGCTTTCTTT
CDR3 protein: CASSLYGGNEAFF

clone size: once
D gene: -
V gene: TRBV24-1
J gene: TRBJ1-5
CDR3 DNA: TGTGCCACCAGTGATTTGATGGCAGGGAAACAGCCCCAGCATTTT
CDR3 protein: CATSDLMAGKQPQHF

clone size: -
D gene: -
V gene: TRBV6-5
J gene: TRBJ1-1
CDR3 DNA: TGTGCCAGCAGCTCACTAACAGGGCTGAACACTGAAGCTTTCTTT
CDR3 protein: CASSSLTGLNTEAFF

clone size: -
D gene: -
V gene: TRBV6-5
J gene: TRBJ2-7
CDR3 DNA: TGTGCCAGCAAGGGGGGGCGCAAAAATTCCTACGAGCAGTACTTC
CDR3 protein: CASKGGRKNSYEQYF

clone size: few
D gene: TRBD1
V gene: TRBV18
J gene: TRBJ1-6
CDR3 DNA: TGTGCCAGCTCACCACCTGGGCTCCCAAACAGGGGGCTAAGGTCACCCCTCCACTTT
CDR3 protein: CASSPPGLPNRGLRSPLHF

clone size: -
D gene: -
V gene: TRBV28
J gene: TRBJ1-4
CDR3 DNA: TGTGCCAGCAGTCCGGGGGGGACAACCGAAAAACTGTTTTTT
CDR3 protein: CASSPGGTTEKLFF